This paragraph covers one T cell receptor beta chain sequence. Libraries were prepared by immunoSEQ multiplex PCR; TCRdb keeps only in-frame clonotypes and omits some of them. There are tens of thousands of clones in the sample; 89% occur only once, and 3% to 4% lies in the top ten. This specimen belongs to a study of blood T cell repertoires in COVID-19. Sequenced: peripheral blood. The TCR was taken from a woman aged 70-85 years with acute or convalescent COVID-19.

The CDR3 protein is CASSLKIANTEAFF. The CDR3 coding sequence is TGTGCCAGCAGTTTAAAGATAGCGAACACTGAAGCTTTCTTT. This chain connects TRBV27 to TRBJ1-1; D gene uncertain. This CDR3 region has 14 residues. Germline V gene data show CDR1 as MNHEY and CDR2 as SMNVEV (reference sequence). V lost 2 bases and J 1 base, leaving 8 bases between the germline ends.